The rows below give T cell receptor beta chains drawn from one sample of a study of blood T cell repertoires in COVID-19. Assay used: immunoSEQ multiplex PCR; TCRdb lists only in-frame clones, some missing. The data contain about 110,000 clones, 82% of them seen just once; the ten biggest clones take up 16%. The source material was peripheral blood. These receptors were taken from a woman aged 60-75 years with acute or convalescent COVID-19. Each CDR3 is given with its conserved first and last residue. The D gene is left open where the match is weak. Size is omitted from some rows. Given values are once, few, many or a class for expanded clones.

>-|TRBD1|TRBJ2-1|TRBV4-2
CASSLGQGAFDEQFF
TGTGCCAGCAGCCTAGGACAGGGGGCGTTCGATGAGCAGTTCTTC
>-|-|TRBJ2-7|TRBV2
CASRVPGGRGEQYF
TGTGCCAGCAGAGTACCGGGAGGCAGGGGCGAGCAGTACTTC
>-|-|TRBJ2-3|TRBV10-3
CAISGGFTDTQYF
TGTGCCATCAGTGGAGGGTTCACAGATACGCAGTATTTT
>-|-|TRBJ1-1|TRBV6-5
CASKLVRFEAFF
TGTGCCAGCAAATTGGTCAGGTTTGAAGCTTTCTTT
>-|TRBD1|TRBJ1-2|TRBV7-2
CASSLSSRGPYGYTF
TGTGCCAGCAGCTTATCCTCCAGGGGGCCCTATGGCTACACCTTC
>-|TRBD1|TRBJ2-1|TRBV25-1
CASSDGQAGEQFF
TGTGCCAGCAGTGACGGACAGGCGGGTGAGCAGTTCTTC
>many|-|TRBJ1-4|TRBV5-1
CASSLVQGGANEKLFF
TGCGCCAGCAGCTTGGTGCAGGGAGGGGCTAATGAAAAACTGTTTTTT
>many|-|TRBJ2-2|TRBV2
CASSAGETYGELFF
TGTGCCAGCAGTGCCGGGGAGACTTACGGGGAGCTGTTTTTT
>few|-|TRBJ1-3|TRBV3-1/TRBV3-2
CASSPSGEALANTIYF
TGTGCCAGCAGCCCCTCCGGAGAGGCTCTGGCAAACACCATATATTTT
>-|-|TRBJ2-7|TRBV12-3/TRBV12-4
CASTPQGSYEQYF
TGTGCCAGCACCCCACAGGGTTCCTACGAGCAGTACTTC
>-|TRBD1|TRBJ2-3|TRBV9
CASRGTASTDTQYF
TGTGCCAGCAGGGGGACAGCCAGCACAGATACGCAGTATTTT
>-|-|TRBJ1-5|TRBV6-5
CASSRGRADQPQHF
TGTGCCAGCAGTCGGGGGAGGGCTGATCAGCCCCAGCATTTT